One sample yielded the 19 T cell receptor beta chains listed below, sequenced in a study of T cells in Graves' hyperthyroidism and ophthalmopathy. Authors of the study amplified TCR beta CDR3 regions from RNA transcripts. When the TCR CDR3 underwent first-round RT-PCR, the HTBI primer set was used. TCRdb itself ran the multiplex PCR reads through MiXCR, one entry per CDR3 protein. The data hold approximately 720,000 distinct CDR3 sequences, with approximately 18% observed a single time. The sequencing sample was made of blood. The receptors stem from a woman aged 45-65 years with Graves' hyperthyroidism that later progressed to Graves' ophthalmopathy.

V and J are TRBV19 and TRBJ2-1; D unclear. Germline CDR1 is LNHDA and CDR2 is SQIVND (reference sequence). This CDR3 is 15 amino acids long. V was cut by 5 bases and J by 0 bases, with 11 bases left in between. CDR3 DNA sequence: TGTGCCAGTAGTCGACCGTCGAGCTCCTACAATGAGCAGTTCTTC. Protein: CASSRPSSSYNEQFF.

This clonotype was found a few times. The chain uses TRBV19 and TRBJ1-1, with a tentative D call TRBD1 (5 bases). V lost 4 bases, J lost 6 bases, and 15 bases lay in between. Germline CDR1 LNHDA, CDR2 SQIVND (reference sequence). This CDR3 is built from 14 residues. This chain's CDR3 is CASSTLYRKAEAFF. Written as DNA, the CDR3 is TGTGCCAGTAGTACCCTTTACAGGAAAGCTGAAGCTTTCTTT.

The chain carries TRBV4-2 and TRBJ2-1; no firm D call. The CDR3 has 12 residues. Trimming took off 1 base at V and 10 bases at J, with 8 bases between the two ends. Germline V gene sequence: CDR1 LGHNA, CDR2 YNFKEQ. CDR3 loop: CASSQAVGEQFF. In nucleotides, the CDR3 is TGTGCCAGCAGCCAAGCCGTGGGGGAGCAGTTCTTC.

The DNA for the CDR3 is TGCGCCAGCAGCTGGACCGGGACAGACTCCTACAATGAGCAGTTCTTC. It is translated as CASSWTGTDSYNEQFF. This chain joins TRBV5-1 and TRBJ2-1; 7 nucleotides align to TRBD1. Unmatched junction bases numbered 6, after V lost 3 bases and J lost 0 bases. Germline V CDR1 and CDR2: SGHRS, YFSETQ. The CDR3 sequence is 16 residues long.

The chain links TRBV19 to TRBJ1-5; D is possibly TRBD1 (5 bases). Between the trimmed V and J ends, which lost 7 bases and 4 bases, there was a span of 17 bases. In germline, CDR1 is LNHDA, CDR2 SQIVND (reference sequence). The CDR3 loop spans 15 amino acids. CDR3 nucleotide sequence: TGTGCCAGTACCGAGACAGAGGTCTGGAATCAGCCCCAGCATTTT. Amino acid sequence: CASTETEVWNQPQHF.

This clonotype was observed at least ten times. The chain joins TRBV29-1 to TRBJ1-2; possibly TRBD1 for D (5 bases). V gave up 3 bases and J gave up 5 bases, with 10 bases separating them. CDR1 and CDR2 from the germline V gene are SQVTM and ANQGSEA. The CDR3 covers 12 residues. CDR3 nucleotides: TGCAGCGTTGACAGGGCGGGTTATGGCTACACCTTC. Translating gives CSVDRAGYGYTF.

There are a few counts of this clonotype. V is TRBV5-1 and J is TRBJ1-3; no firm D call. CDR3 length: 16 residues. Between the trimmed V and J ends, which lost 0 bases and 0 bases, there was a span of 10 bases. The germline V gene encodes CDR1 SGHRS and CDR2 YFSETQ. CDR3 region: CASSLVGWTSGNTIYF. CDR3 sequence (DNA): TGCGCCAGCAGCTTGGTCGGCTGGACCTCTGGAAACACCATATATTTT.

The chain is built from TRBV19 and TRBJ2-3; 10 nucleotides align to TRBD2. The length of the CDR3 is 16 residues. Trimming removed 7 bases from V and 2 bases from J; junction bases left unmatched: 9. Per the germline V gene, CDR1 is LNHDA and CDR2 is SQIVND (reference sequence). The CDR3 coding sequence is TGTGCCAGTACCCCGTCTAGCGGGGGCTCCACAGATACGCAGTATTTT. Its protein is CASTPSSGGSTDTQYF.

V usage is TRBV14 and J usage is TRBJ2-1; D perhaps matches TRBD2 (6 bases). This CDR3 comprises 17 residues. Germline values: CDR1 SGHDN, CDR2 FVKESK. V lost 1 base and J lost 2, with 15 bases in between. CDR3: CASSQVHKRATYNEQFF. Written as DNA, the CDR3 is TGTGCCAGCAGCCAAGTGCATAAGCGGGCAACCTACAATGAGCAGTTCTTC.

This clonotype was seen repeatedly, ten times or more. The rearrangement links TRBV7-9 to TRBJ2-5; TRBD2 aligns across 10 bases. J was trimmed by 5 bases and V by 3 bases; bases with no gene match: 6. Germline-derived CDR1 and CDR2 are SEHNR and FQNEAQ (reference sequence). CDR3 size: 15 residues. The CDR3 loop is CASSFGAGGLETQYF. In nucleotides, the CDR3 is TGTGCCAGCAGCTTTGGAGCGGGGGGGTTGGAGACCCAGTACTTC.

This clonotype occurred a few times. This chain connects TRBV18 to TRBJ1-1; D possibly corresponds to TRBD1 (6 bases). Germline V gene lookup returns CDR1 KGHSH and CDR2 LQKENI. The CDR3 has 15 residues. V gave up 3 bases and J gave up 1 base, with 12 bases separating them. CDR3 sequence: CASSPQGNENTEAFF. CDR3 DNA: TGTGCCAGCTCACCCCAGGGGAACGAGAACACTGAAGCTTTCTTT. Combining the CDR3 with reference TRBV18 and TRBJ1-1 gives the whole variable domain NAGVMQNPRHLVRRRGQEARLRCSPMKGHSHVYWYRQLPEEGLKFMVYLQKENIIDESGMPKERFSAEFPKEGPSILRIQQVVRGDSAAYFCASSPQGNENTEAFFGQGTRLTVV.

DNA of the CDR3: TGCGCCAGCAGCGTCGATACACCTGCAACTAATGAAAAACTGTTTTTT. It is translated as CASSVDTPATNEKLFF. The chain uses TRBV5-1 and TRBJ1-4, with D hard to call. Looked up from germline, CDR1 is SGHRS and CDR2 is YFSETQ. With 4 bases removed from V and 0 bases from J, the gap between germline ends came to 13 bases. This CDR3 has 16 amino acids.

V is TRBV27 and J is TRBJ2-1; D is ambiguous. V was trimmed by 6 bases and J by 7 bases, leaving 19 bases between them. The length of the CDR3 is 15 residues. Per germline, CDR1 MNHEY and CDR2 SMNVEV (reference sequence). The CDR3 DNA reads TGTGCCAGCAGCTCCCGTTCCACCCCGTCGAATGAGCAGTTCTTC. Translated, it gives CASSSRSTPSNEQFF.

Many counts were recorded for this clonotype. The rearrangement joins TRBV7-9 to TRBJ1-1; weak D call: TRBD1 (5 bases). This CDR3 spans 14 amino acids. Germline V gives CDR1 SEHNR, CDR2 FQNEAQ (reference sequence). Trimming took 5 bases from V and 4 from J, leaving 14 bases between them. CDR3 amino acids: CASSPLRDLTEAFF. The CDR3 DNA reads as TGTGCCAGCAGCCCCCTGAGGGACCTCACTGAAGCTTTCTTT.

V and J are TRBV20-1 and TRBJ2-3, with D tentatively TRBD2 (7 bases). Germline V CDR1 and CDR2: DFQATT, SNEGSKA (reference sequence). The CDR3 covers 17 residues. V lost 0 bases to trimming and J lost 0 bases, with 16 bases between them. CDR3 coding DNA: TGCAGTGCTAGAGATCCTTTCGGGGGGCCAAGCACAGATACGCAGTATTTT. Its translation is CSARDPFGGPSTDTQYF.

V is TRBV29-1 and J is TRBJ1-1, with D possibly being TRBD1 (6 bases). The germline V gene encodes CDR1 SQVTM and CDR2 ANQGSEA. The V end was cut by 8 bases, the J end by 2 bases, with 21 bases between. The CDR3 is 15 residues long. Here the CDR3 DNA reads TGCAGCACGTTGTGGGGGGGGCCGAAAAACACTGAAGCTTTCTTT. Translated: CSTLWGGPKNTEAFF.

Written as DNA, the CDR3 is TGCGCCAGCAGCCAAGTCAGGGACTCTTACGAGCAGTACTTC. Protein sequence: CASSQVRDSYEQYF. The V call is TRBV4-1, the J call TRBJ2-7; perhaps TRBD2 as D (6 bases). Per the germline V gene, CDR1 is MGHRA and CDR2 is YSYEKL. The CDR3 length is 14 residues. V lost 1 base and J 4 bases, leaving 11 bases between the germline ends.

The sample holds a few counts of this clonotype. The gene calls are TRBV27 and TRBJ2-1, with D perhaps TRBD1 (5 bases). Trimming shortened V by 3 bases and J by 2 bases, and 14 bases separated the two germline ends. Per the germline V gene, CDR1 is MNHEY and CDR2 is SMNVEV (reference sequence). The length of the CDR3 is 16 residues. Written as DNA, the CDR3 is TGTGCCAGCAGTTTTTTTGGTCTGGACACCTACAATGAGCAGTTCTTC. Translating it yields CASSFFGLDTYNEQFF.

This clonotype has ten or more counts. This chain links TRBV7-9 with TRBJ2-7; TRBD1 matches at 12 bases. From germline, CDR1 is SEHNR and CDR2 FQNEAQ (reference sequence). V lost 5 bases, J lost 5 bases, and 7 bases stayed unmatched. The CDR3 is made up of 15 amino acids. Here the CDR3 reads CASSLPGTGGNEQYF. The DNA of the CDR3 is TGTGCCAGCAGCCTACCCGGGACAGGGGGCAACGAGCAGTACTTC.